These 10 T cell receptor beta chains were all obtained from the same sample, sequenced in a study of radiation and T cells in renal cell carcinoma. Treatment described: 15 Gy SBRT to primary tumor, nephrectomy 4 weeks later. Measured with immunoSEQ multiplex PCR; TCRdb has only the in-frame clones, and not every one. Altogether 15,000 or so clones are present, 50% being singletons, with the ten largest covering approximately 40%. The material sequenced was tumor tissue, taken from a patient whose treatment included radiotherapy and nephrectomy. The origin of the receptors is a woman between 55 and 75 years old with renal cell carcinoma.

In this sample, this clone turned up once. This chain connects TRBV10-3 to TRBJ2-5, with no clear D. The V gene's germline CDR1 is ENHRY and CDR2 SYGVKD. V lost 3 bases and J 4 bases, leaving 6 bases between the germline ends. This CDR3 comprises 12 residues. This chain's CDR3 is CAISDSGETQYF. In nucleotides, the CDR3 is TGTGCCATCAGTGACTCGGGAGAGACCCAGTACTTC.

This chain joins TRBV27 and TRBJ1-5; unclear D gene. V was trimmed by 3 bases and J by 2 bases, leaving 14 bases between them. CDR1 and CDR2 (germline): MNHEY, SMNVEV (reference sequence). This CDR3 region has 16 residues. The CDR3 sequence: CASSFKRSTGNQPQHF. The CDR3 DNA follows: TGTGCCAGCAGTTTTAAGCGGTCAACGGGCAATCAGCCCCAGCATTTT.

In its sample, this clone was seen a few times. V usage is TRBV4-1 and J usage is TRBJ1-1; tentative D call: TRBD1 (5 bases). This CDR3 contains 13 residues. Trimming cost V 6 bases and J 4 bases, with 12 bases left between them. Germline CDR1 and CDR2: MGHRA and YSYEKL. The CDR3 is CASRGTLTTEAFF. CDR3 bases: TGCGCCAGCAGGGGGACCCTGACCACTGAAGCTTTCTTT.

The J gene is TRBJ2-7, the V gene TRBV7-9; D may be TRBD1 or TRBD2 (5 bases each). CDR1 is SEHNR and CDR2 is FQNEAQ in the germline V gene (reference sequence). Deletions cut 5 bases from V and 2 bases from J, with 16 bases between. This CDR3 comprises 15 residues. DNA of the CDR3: TGTGCCAGCAGCCCTCGGGGACGGCTAACCTACGAGCAGTACTTC. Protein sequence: CASSPRGRLTYEQYF.

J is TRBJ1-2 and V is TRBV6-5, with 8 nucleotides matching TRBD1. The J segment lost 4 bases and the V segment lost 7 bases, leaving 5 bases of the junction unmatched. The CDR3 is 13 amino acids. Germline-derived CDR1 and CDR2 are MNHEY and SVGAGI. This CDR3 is CASTATGVYGYTF. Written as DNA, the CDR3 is TGTGCCAGCACGGCGACAGGGGTCTATGGCTACACCTTC.

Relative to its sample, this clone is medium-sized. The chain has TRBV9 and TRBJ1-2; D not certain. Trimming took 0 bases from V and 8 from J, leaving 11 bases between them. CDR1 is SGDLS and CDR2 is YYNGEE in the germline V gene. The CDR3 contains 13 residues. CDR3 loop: CASSVEADLGYTF. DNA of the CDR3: TGTGCCAGCAGCGTAGAGGCGGATTTAGGCTACACCTTC.

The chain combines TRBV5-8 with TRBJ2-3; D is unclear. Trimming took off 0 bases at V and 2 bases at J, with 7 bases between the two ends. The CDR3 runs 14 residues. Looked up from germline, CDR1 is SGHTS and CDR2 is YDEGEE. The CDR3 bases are TGTGCCAGCAGCTTGGACCGACCCACAGATACGCAGTATTTT. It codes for CASSLDRPTDTQYF.

The CDR3 here is CASSRDRTTTNEKLFF. The CDR3 nucleotides are TGTGCCAGCAGCCGGGACAGGACCACAACTAATGAAAAACTGTTTTTT. The chain employs TRBV2 and TRBJ1-4, with TRBD1 identical over 8 bases. The length of the CDR3 is 16 residues. J was trimmed by 0 bases and V by 6 bases; bases with no gene match: 6. The germline V gene encodes CDR1 SNHLY and CDR2 FYNNEI.

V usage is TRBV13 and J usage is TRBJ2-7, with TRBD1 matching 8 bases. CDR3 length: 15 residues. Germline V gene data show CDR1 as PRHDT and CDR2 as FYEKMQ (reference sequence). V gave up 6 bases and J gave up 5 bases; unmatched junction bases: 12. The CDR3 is CASSQTGALGDEQYF. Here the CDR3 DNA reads TGTGCCAGCAGTCAGACAGGGGCCCTGGGGGACGAGCAGTACTTC.

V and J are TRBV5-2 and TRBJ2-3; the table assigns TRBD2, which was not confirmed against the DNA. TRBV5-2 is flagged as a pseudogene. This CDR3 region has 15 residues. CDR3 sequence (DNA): TGTGCCAGCAGCTTGAGCGGGGGAGTGGTAGATACGCAGTATTTT. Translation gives CASSLSGGVVDTQYF.